The 9 T cell receptor beta chains reported below all come from one sample, sequenced in a study of beta chain features in type 1 diabetes. Since all of the isolated RNA was reverse transcribed, expressed TCRB transcripts were what got sequenced. Assay used: immunoSEQ multiplex PCR; TCRdb lists only in-frame clones, some missing. The table has 350,000 to 450,000 clones, approximately 15% seen once; the top ten hold around 0.035%. The sequencing sample was made of naive CD4+ T cells from blood. The source is a man aged 25-40 years in good health.

V and J are TRBV29-1 and TRBJ1-4; TRBD1 matches 8 bases. CDR1 and CDR2 from the germline V gene are SQVTM and ANQGSEA. The CDR3 has 13 residues. Trimming took 4 bases from V and 10 from J; bases not matched to a gene: 8. In DNA, the CDR3 is TGCAGCGTTGGCACAGGGGGTGTCGGAAAACTGTTTTTT. It specifies CSVGTGGVGKLFF.

This clone was seen more than once but under ten times. V gene TRBV2 combines with J gene TRBJ2-5; 10 positions match TRBD1. The CDR3 consists of 15 residues. The J segment lost 4 bases and the V segment lost 6 bases, leaving 8 bases of the junction unmatched. CDR1 is SNHLY, CDR2 FYNNEI, per germline. CDR3 loop: CASRRETGGTETQYF. DNA for the CDR3: TGTGCCAGCAGGCGAGAGACAGGGGGCACAGAGACCCAGTACTTC.

This clone appeared many times. The rearrangement links TRBV11-2 to TRBJ2-1; D tentatively fits TRBD1 or TRBD2 (5 bases each). Deletions cut 5 bases from V and 5 bases from J, with 19 bases between. The CDR3 spans 16 residues. Germline loops: CDR1 SGHAT, CDR2 FQNNGV. CDR3 bases: TGTGCCAGCAGCCCCCTACGAGGGGCCGCCAACAATGAGCAGTTCTTC. Protein: CASSPLRGAANNEQFF.

This clone showed up just a few times. The chain uses TRBV11-3 and TRBJ2-3; 8 bases are shared with TRBD2. Per the germline V gene, CDR1 is SGHNT and CDR2 is YENEEA. CDR3 size: 14 residues. J was trimmed by 3 bases and V by 5 bases; bases with no gene match: 4. CDR3 protein: CASSKGGRTDTQYF. The CDR3 bases are TGTGCCAGCAGCAAAGGCGGGAGGACAGATACGCAGTATTTT.

V gene TRBV6-1 combines with J gene TRBJ2-1; TRBD1 matches at 9 bases. CDR3 length: 15 amino acids. J was trimmed by 7 bases and V by 6 bases; bases with no gene match: 10. CDR1 and CDR2 (germline): MNHNS, SASEGT. Written as DNA, the CDR3 is TGTGCCAGCAGGACGGGACAGGGTGGGAGAAATGAGCAGTTCTTC. Protein product: CASRTGQGGRNEQFF.

This clone was detected only a few times. The V call is TRBV4-3, the J call TRBJ2-4, with 7 nucleotides matching TRBD1. The germline V gene has CDR1 LGHNA and CDR2 YSLEER. V was clipped by 0 bases and J by 0 bases; unmatched bases: 5. The CDR3 spans 17 residues. In DNA form, the CDR3 reads TGCGCCAGCAGCCAAGATCCGGGACAGCTAGCCAAAAACATTCAGTACTTC. As protein: CASSQDPGQLAKNIQYF.

The rearrangement joins TRBV18 to TRBJ2-5; 15 bases agree with TRBD2. V lost 5 bases and J lost 4; bases outside the gene matches: 2. In germline, CDR1 is KGHSH, CDR2 LQKENI. The CDR3 spans 15 residues. The CDR3 spells CASSSGLAGGETQYF. DNA for the CDR3: TGTGCCAGCTCATCGGGACTAGCGGGAGGAGAGACCCAGTACTTC.

This chain links TRBV15 with TRBJ2-5, with unresolved D. V was pared by 8 bases and J by 5 bases, with 15 bases between. This CDR3 comprises 13 residues. Germline-derived CDR1 and CDR2 are LNHNV and YYDKDF (reference sequence). The CDR3 region is CATGATPKETQYF. The CDR3 nucleotides are TGTGCCACCGGAGCCACACCTAAGGAGACCCAGTACTTC.

The sample holds a few counts of this clone. The chain couples TRBV5-6 to TRBJ1-5, with a possible D match to TRBD1 (5 bases). The germline V and J ends were trimmed by 3 bases and 3 bases, with 13 bases remaining between them. CDR3 length equals 15 residues. Germline assignment: CDR1 SGHDT and CDR2 YYEEEE. The CDR3 region is CASSSQGRANQPQHF. CDR3 nucleotides: TGTGCCAGCAGCTCTCAGGGCCGAGCCAATCAGCCCCAGCATTTT.